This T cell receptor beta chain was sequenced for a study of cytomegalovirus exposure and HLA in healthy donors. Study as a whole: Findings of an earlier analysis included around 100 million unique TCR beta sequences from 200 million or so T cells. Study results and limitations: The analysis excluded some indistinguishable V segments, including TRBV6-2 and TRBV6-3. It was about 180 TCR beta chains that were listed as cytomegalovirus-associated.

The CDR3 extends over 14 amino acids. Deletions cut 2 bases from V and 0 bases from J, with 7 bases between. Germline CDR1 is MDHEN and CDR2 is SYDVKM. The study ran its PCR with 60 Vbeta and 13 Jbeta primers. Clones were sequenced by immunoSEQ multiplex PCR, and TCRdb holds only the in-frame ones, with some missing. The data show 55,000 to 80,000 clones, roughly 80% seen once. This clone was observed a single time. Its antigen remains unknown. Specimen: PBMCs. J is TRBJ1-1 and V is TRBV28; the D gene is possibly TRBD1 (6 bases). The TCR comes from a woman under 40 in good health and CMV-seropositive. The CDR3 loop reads CASSLDRLNTEAFF. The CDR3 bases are TGTGCCAGCAGTTTAGACAGGCTGAACACTGAAGCTTTCTTT.